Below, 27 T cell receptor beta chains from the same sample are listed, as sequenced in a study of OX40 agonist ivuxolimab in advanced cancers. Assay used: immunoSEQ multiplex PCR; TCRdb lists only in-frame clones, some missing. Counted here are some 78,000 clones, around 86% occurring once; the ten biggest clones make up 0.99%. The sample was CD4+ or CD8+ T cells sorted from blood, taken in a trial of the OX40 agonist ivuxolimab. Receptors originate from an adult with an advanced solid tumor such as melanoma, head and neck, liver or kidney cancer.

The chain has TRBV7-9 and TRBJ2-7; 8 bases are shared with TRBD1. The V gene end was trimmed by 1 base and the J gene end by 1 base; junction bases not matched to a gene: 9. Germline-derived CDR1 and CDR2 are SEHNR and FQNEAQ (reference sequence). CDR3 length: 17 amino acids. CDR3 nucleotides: TGTGCCAGCAGCTTAGAACGCGTCAGGACAGGGTCCTACGAGCAGTACTTC. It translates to CASSLERVRTGSYEQYF.

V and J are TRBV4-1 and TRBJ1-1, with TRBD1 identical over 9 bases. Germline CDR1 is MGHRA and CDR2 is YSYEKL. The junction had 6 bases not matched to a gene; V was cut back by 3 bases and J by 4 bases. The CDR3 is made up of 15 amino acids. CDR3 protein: CASSQLGQGTTEAFF. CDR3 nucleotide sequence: TGCGCCAGCAGCCAGCTAGGACAGGGGACCACTGAAGCTTTCTTT.

The CDR3 is CASSLEGGKETQYF. DNA of the CDR3: TGTGCCAGCAGCTTAGAAGGCGGTAAAGAGACCCAGTACTTC. V and J are TRBV7-2 and TRBJ2-5; D call uncertain. The CDR3 consists of 14 residues. The V end lost 1 base, the J end lost 3 bases, and 9 bases lay between the germline ends. The germline CDR1 and CDR2 sequences are SGHTA and FQGNSA.

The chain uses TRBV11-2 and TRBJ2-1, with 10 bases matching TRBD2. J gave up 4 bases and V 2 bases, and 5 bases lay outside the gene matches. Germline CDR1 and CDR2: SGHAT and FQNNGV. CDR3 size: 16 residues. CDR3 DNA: TGTGCCAGCAGCTTACCTAGCGGGAGTATATACAATGAGCAGTTCTTC. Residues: CASSLPSGSIYNEQFF. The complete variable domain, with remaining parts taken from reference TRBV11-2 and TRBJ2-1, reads EAGVAQSPRYKIIEKRQSVAFWCNPISGHATLYWYQQILGQGPKLLIQFQNNGVVDDSQLPKDRFSAERLKGVDSTLKIQPAKLEDSAVYLCASSLPSGSIYNEQFFGPGTRLTVL.

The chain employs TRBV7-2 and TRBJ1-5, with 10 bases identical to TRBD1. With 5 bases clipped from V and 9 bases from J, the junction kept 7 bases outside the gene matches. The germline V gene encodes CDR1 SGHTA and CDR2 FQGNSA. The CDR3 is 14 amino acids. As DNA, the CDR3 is TGTGCCAGCAGCGCAGGGACAGGGGACGGGCCCCAGCATTTT. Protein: CASSAGTGDGPQHF.

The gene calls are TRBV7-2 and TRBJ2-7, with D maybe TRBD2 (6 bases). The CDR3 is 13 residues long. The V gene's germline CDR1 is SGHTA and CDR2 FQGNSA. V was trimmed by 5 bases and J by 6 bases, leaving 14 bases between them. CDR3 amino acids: CASSLTRKGEQYF. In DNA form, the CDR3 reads TGTGCCAGCAGCCTGACTAGGAAAGGCGAGCAGTACTTC.

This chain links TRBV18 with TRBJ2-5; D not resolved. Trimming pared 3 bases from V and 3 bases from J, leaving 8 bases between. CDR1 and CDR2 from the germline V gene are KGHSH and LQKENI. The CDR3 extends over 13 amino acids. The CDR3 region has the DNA TGTGCCAGCTCACCGTCACGGGAAGAGACCCAGTACTTC. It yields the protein CASSPSREETQYF.

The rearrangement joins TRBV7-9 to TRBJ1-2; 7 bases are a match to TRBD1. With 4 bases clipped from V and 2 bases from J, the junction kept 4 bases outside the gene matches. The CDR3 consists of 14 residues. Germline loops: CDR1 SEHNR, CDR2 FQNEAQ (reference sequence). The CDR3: CASSSTGTNYGYTF. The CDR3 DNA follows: TGTGCCAGCAGCTCGACAGGGACGAACTATGGCTACACCTTC.

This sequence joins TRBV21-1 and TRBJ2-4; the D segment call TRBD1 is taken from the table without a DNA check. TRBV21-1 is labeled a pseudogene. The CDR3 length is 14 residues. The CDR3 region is CASSKGDRGGIQYF. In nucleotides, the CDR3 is TGTGCCAGCAGCAAGGGGGACAGGGGAGGCATTCAGTACTTC.

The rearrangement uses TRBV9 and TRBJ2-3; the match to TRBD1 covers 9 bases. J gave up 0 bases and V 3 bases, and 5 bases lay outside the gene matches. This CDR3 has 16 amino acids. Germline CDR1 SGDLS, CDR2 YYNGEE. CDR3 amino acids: CASSAGTGFSTDTQYF. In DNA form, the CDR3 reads TGTGCCAGCAGCGCCGGGACAGGGTTTAGCACAGATACGCAGTATTTT.

CDR3: CASSGNNSPLHF. The CDR3 DNA is TGTGCCAGCAGTGGAAATAATTCACCCCTCCACTTT. The genes are TRBV2 and TRBJ1-6, with no clear D. V was shortened by 4 bases and J by 5 bases, with 3 bases between the two germline ends. Germline V gene lookup returns CDR1 SNHLY and CDR2 FYNNEI. CDR3 length: 12 residues.

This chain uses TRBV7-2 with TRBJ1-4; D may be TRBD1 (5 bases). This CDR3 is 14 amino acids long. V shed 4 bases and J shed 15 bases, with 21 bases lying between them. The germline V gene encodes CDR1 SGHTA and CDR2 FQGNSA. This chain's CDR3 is CASSSVAGGKTLFF. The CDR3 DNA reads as TGTGCCAGCAGCTCCGTGGCCGGGGGAAAAACCTTGTTTTTT.

The CDR3 reads CASSRGNYGYTF. DNA of the CDR3: TGTGCCAGCAGCAGAGGAAACTATGGCTACACCTTC. The rearrangement links TRBV7-6 to TRBJ1-2, with D hard to call. The CDR3 is 12 residues long. CDR1 and CDR2 from the germline V gene are SGHVS and FNYEAQ. V shed 5 bases and J shed 2 bases, with 6 bases lying between them.

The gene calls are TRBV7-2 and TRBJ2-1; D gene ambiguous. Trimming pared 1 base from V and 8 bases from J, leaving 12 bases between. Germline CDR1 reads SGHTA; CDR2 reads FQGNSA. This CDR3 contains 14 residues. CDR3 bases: TGTGCCAGCAGCTTAGTTAGTTCCTTCGATGAGCAGTTCTTC. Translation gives CASSLVSSFDEQFF.

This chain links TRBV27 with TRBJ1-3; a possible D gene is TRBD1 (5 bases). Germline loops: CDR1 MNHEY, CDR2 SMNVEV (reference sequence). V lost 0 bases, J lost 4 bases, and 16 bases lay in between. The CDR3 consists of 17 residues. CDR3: CASSLSIRYGAGNTIYF. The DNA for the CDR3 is TGTGCCAGCAGTTTATCCATAAGATACGGGGCCGGAAACACCATATATTTT.

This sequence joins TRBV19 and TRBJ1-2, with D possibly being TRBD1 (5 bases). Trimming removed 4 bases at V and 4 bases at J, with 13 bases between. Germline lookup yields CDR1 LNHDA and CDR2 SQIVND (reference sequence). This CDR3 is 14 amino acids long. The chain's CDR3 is CASSTPGYSYGYTF. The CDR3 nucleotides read TGTGCCAGTAGTACACCAGGGTACTCCTATGGCTACACCTTC.

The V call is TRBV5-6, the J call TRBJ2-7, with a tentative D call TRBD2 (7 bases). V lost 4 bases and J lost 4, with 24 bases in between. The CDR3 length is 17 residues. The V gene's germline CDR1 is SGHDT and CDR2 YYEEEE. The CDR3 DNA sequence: TGTGCCAGCAGCCCCGGGGGGCTGTTCGGTTATCGTTACGAGCAGTACTTC. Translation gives CASSPGGLFGYRYEQYF.

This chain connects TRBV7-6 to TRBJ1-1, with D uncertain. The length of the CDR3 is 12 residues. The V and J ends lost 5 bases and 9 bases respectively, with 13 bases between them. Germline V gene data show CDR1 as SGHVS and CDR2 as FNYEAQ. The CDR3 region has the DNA TGTGCCAGCAGCCTGGGGTTACGGAAAGCTTTCTTT. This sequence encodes CASSLGLRKAFF.

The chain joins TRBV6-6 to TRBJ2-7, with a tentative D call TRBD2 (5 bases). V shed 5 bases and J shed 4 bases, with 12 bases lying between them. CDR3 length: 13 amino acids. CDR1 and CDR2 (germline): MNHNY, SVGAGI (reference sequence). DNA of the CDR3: TGTGCCAGCAGTGACTATTTAGGGTACGAGCAGTACTTC. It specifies CASSDYLGYEQYF.

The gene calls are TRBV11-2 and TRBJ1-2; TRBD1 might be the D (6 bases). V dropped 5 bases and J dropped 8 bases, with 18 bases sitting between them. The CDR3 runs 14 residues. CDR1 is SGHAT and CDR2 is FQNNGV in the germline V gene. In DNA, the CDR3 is TGTGCCAGCAGCCCGAATACAGGGATAAGGGGCTACACCTTC. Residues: CASSPNTGIRGYTF.

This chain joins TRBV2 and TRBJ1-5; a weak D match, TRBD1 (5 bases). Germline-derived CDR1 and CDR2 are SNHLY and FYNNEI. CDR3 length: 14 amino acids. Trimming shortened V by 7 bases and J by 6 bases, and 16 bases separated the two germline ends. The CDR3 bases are TGTGCCAGCAAGGGGACGGGGGTGGTTCAGCCCCAGCATTTT. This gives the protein CASKGTGVVQPQHF.

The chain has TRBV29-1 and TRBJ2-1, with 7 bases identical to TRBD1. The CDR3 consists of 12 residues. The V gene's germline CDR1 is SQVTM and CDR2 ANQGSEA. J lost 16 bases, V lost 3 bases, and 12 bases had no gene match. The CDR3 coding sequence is TGCAGCGTTGACCAGAGGACAGGCTCGTTTTTCTTC. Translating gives CSVDQRTGSFFF.

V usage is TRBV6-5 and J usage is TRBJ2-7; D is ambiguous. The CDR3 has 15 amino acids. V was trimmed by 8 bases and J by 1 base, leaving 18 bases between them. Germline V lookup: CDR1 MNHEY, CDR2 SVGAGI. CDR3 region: CASARSALDSYEQYF. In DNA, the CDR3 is TGTGCCAGCGCACGAAGCGCACTTGATTCCTACGAGCAGTACTTC.

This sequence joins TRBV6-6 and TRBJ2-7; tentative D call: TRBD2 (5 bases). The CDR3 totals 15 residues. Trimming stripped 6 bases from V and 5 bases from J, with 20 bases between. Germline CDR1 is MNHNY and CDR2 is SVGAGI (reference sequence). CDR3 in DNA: TGTGCCAGCAGCCACCTAGGACTTCTGCTGGACGAGCAGTACTTC. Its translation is CASSHLGLLLDEQYF.

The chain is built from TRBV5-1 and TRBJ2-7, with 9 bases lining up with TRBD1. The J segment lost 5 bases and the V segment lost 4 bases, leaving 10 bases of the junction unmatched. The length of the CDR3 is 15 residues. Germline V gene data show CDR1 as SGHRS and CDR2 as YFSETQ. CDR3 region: CASSPTGTGTHEQYF. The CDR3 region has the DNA TGCGCCAGCAGCCCCACCGGGACAGGGACTCACGAGCAGTACTTC.

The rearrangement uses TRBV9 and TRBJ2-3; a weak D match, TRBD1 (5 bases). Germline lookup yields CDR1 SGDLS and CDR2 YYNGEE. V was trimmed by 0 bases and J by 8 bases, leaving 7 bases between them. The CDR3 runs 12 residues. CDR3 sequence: CASSVARGTQYF. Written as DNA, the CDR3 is TGTGCCAGCAGCGTAGCTAGGGGTACGCAGTATTTT. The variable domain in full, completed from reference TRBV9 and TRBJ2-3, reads DSGVTQTPKHLITATGQRVTLRCSPRSGDLSVYWYQQSLDQGLQFLIQYYNGEERAKGNILERFSAQQFPDLHSELNLSSLELGDSALYFCASSVARGTQYFGPGTRLTVL.

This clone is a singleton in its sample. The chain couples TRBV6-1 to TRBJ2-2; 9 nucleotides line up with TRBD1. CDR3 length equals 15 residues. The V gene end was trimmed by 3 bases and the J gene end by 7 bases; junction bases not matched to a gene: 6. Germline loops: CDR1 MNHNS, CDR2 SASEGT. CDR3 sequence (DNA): TGTGCCAGCAGTGAGGGGACAGGGTTGAACGGGGAGCTGTTTTTT. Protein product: CASSEGTGLNGELFF.